The 11 T cell receptor beta chains below all came from one sample that was sequenced in a study of T cell responses to AZD1222 COVID-19 vaccine. Profiling relied on immunoSEQ multiplex PCR, and the TCRdb table lists in-frame clones only, not all of them. The sample yields over 100,000 clones, around 84% seen once. Sample: peripheral blood, taken on day 0 of AZD1222 vaccination. These receptors were collected from an adult in good health.

CDR3 sequence: CASSRDRGLLSSGANVLTF. DNA for the CDR3: TGTGCCAGCTCAAGGGACAGGGGGTTGTTAAGCTCTGGGGCCAACGTCCTGACTTTC. The chain employs TRBV18 and TRBJ2-6, with TRBD1 matching over 11 bases. The V and J ends lost 5 bases and 0 bases, in that order; junction bases with no gene match: 9. The CDR3 spans 19 residues. Germline values: CDR1 KGHSH, CDR2 LQKENI.

The chain employs TRBV19 and TRBJ1-4; D is unresolved. The V end lost 3 bases, the J end lost 4 bases, and 6 bases lay between the germline ends. CDR1 is LNHDA and CDR2 is SQIVND in the germline V gene (reference sequence). The CDR3 spans 13 residues. As DNA, the CDR3 is TGTGCCAGTAGTATTGTGAGTAATGAAAAACTGTTTTTT. Its protein is CASSIVSNEKLFF.

This chain connects TRBV5-4 to TRBJ2-5; 9 nucleotides line up with TRBD1. In germline, CDR1 is SGHNT, CDR2 YYREEE (reference sequence). The CDR3 has 16 amino acids. V was clipped by 9 bases and J by 1 base; unmatched bases: 13. The CDR3 nucleotides are TGTGCCACCAAAGGGACAGGGTTAAGGCCCCAAGAGACCCAGTACTTC. It yields the protein CATKGTGLRPQETQYF.

The CDR3 protein is CASSPGPDRDTQYF. CDR3 nucleotides: TGTGCCAGCAGCCCAGGACCCGACCGGGATACGCAGTATTTT. The chain carries TRBV6-5 and TRBJ2-3; no definite D call. The V end was cut by 6 bases, the J end by 6 bases, with 16 bases between. Germline CDR1 reads MNHEY; CDR2 reads SVGAGI. This CDR3 region has 14 residues.

J is TRBJ1-6 and V is TRBV4-3; tentative D call: TRBD1 (5 bases). Trimming cost V 0 bases and J 0 bases, with 18 bases left between them. Germline V gives CDR1 LGHNA, CDR2 YSLEER. The CDR3 totals 20 residues. The CDR3 here is CASSQDMGGAGSSYNSPLHF. CDR3 bases: TGCGCCAGCAGCCAAGATATGGGAGGGGCGGGGAGCTCCTATAATTCACCCCTCCACTTT.

The V call is TRBV4-3, the J call TRBJ2-7, with 12 bases lining up with TRBD2. CDR3 length equals 16 residues. The junction had 7 bases not matched to a gene; V was cut back by 0 bases and J by 7 bases. CDR1 and CDR2 from the germline V gene are LGHNA and YSLEER. The CDR3 is CASSQDLTSGGREQYF. The CDR3 coding sequence is TGCGCCAGCAGCCAAGATCTGACTAGCGGGGGCCGGGAGCAGTACTTC.

This clone was seen a single time. The V and J genes are TRBV21-1 and TRBJ1-3. TRBV21-1 is recorded as a pseudogene. The CDR3 contains 14 residues. CDR3 sequence: CASSNRSSGNTIYF. CDR3 bases: TGTGCCAGCAGCAATAGGTCCTCTGGAAACACCATATATTTT.

Only a few counts were recorded for this clone. The gene calls are TRBV24-1 and TRBJ2-5; 8 nucleotides match TRBD2. Germline V CDR1 and CDR2: KGHDR, SFDVKD. The ends lost 7 bases at V and 1 base at J; junction bases unmatched: 4. This CDR3 is built from 14 residues. This CDR3 reads CATSPAGGQETQYF. In DNA, the CDR3 is TGTGCCACCAGCCCCGCGGGGGGCCAAGAGACCCAGTACTTC.

This clone has just one count. The rearrangement links TRBV7-9 to TRBJ1-2; D is undetermined. The CDR3 spans 13 residues. V lost 3 bases, J lost 6 bases, and 11 bases lay in between. Germline V gene data show CDR1 as SEHNR and CDR2 as FQNEAQ (reference sequence). This CDR3 is CASSLRSVDGYTF. The CDR3 DNA sequence: TGTGCCAGCAGCTTGAGGAGCGTGGATGGCTACACCTTC.

CDR3 sequence reads: CASSMVSGYEQYF. The CDR3 nucleotides are TGTGCCAGTAGTATGGTGTCGGGCTACGAGCAGTACTTC. V usage is TRBV19 and J usage is TRBJ2-7; no definite D call. The germline V and J ends were trimmed by 3 bases and 3 bases, with 9 bases remaining between them. Germline V CDR1 and CDR2: LNHDA, SQIVND (reference sequence). The length of the CDR3 is 13 residues.

The chain employs TRBV7-6 and TRBJ2-2, with D uncertain. The V and J ends lost 1 base and 3 bases respectively, with 12 bases between them. This CDR3 is 16 amino acids long. Per the germline V gene, CDR1 is SGHVS and CDR2 is FNYEAQ. The CDR3 here is CASSLGGAGYTGELFF. In DNA, the CDR3 is TGTGCCAGCAGCTTAGGGGGTGCCGGCTACACCGGGGAGCTGTTTTTT.